Following are 12 T cell receptor beta chains from one sample sequenced in a study of T-cell memory formation after mild COVID-19. TCRdb itself ran the 5' RACE reads through MiXCR, one entry per CDR3 protein. The sample holds about 140,000 distinct CDR3 sequences, 13% to 15% seen once. Sequencing used PBMCs or a T cell subset sorted from them (not recorded which). The source is an adult woman who had mild COVID-19 (a few samples of this study predate the infection). Cell type and time point are not known.

The chain combines TRBV12-3 or TRBV12-4 with TRBJ2-1; D not resolved. Trimming shortened V by 7 bases and J by 0 bases, and 19 bases separated the two germline ends. This CDR3 has 17 amino acids. DNA of the CDR3: TGTGCCAGCATGGCGACGTTTCCTAGAAGCTCCTACAATGAGCAGTTCTTC. Its translation: CASMATFPRSSYNEQFF.

The CDR3 sequence is CASSEETGNTIYF. The CDR3 nucleotides read TGTGCCAGCAGTGAAGAAACTGGAAACACCATATATTTT. J is TRBJ1-3 and V is TRBV25-1; D not certain. This CDR3 has 13 residues. V was cut by 2 bases and J by 2 bases, with 4 bases left in between. Germline-derived CDR1 and CDR2 are MGHDK and SYGVNS. Filled out from reference TRBV25-1 and TRBJ1-3, the complete variable domain reads EADIYQTPRYLVIGTGKKITLECSQTMGHDKMYWYQQDPGMELHLIHYSYGVNSTEKGDLSSESTVSRIRTEHFPLTLESARPSHTSQYLCASSEETGNTIYFGEGSWLTVV.

Ten or more counts support this clonotype. The V and J genes are TRBV12-3 or TRBV12-4 and TRBJ2-1; the D is unclear. Trimming cost V 6 bases and J 2 bases, with 14 bases left between them. The CDR3 is made up of 15 amino acids. The CDR3 loop is CASRAYGVAYNEQFF. CDR3 nucleotides: TGTGCCAGCAGGGCCTACGGTGTAGCCTACAATGAGCAGTTCTTC.

The V gene is TRBV19, the J gene TRBJ2-7; 7 bases match TRBD1. Germline CDR1 and CDR2: LNHDA and SQIVND (reference sequence). This CDR3 contains 16 residues. Trimming cost V 3 bases and J 4 bases; bases outside gene matches: 12. CDR3 in DNA: TGTGCCAGTAGTATTGAGGGGGCCGAGGAGTCTTACGAGCAGTACTTC. Its protein product is CASSIEGAEESYEQYF.

This clonotype was picked up a small number of times. The gene calls are TRBV30 and TRBJ2-7; TRBD1 matches 7 bases. Germline assignment: CDR1 GTSNPN and CDR2 SVGIG (reference sequence). CDR3 length: 14 amino acids. The V segment lost 3 bases and the J segment 4 bases; nucleotides outside the gene matches: 9. The CDR3 nucleotides are TGTGCCTGGAGAGGGCCCGGGACAGAGTACGAGCAGTACTTC. It encodes CAWRGPGTEYEQYF. Using reference TRBV30 and TRBJ2-7 for the parts outside the CDR3, the full variable domain is SQTIHQWPATLVQPVGSPLSLECTVEGTSNPNLYWYRQAAGRGLQLLFYSVGIGQISSEVPQNLSASRPQDRQFILSSKKLLLSDSGFYLCAWRGPGTEYEQYFGPGTRLTVT.

The V call is TRBV9, the J call TRBJ2-1, with TRBD2 matching over 7 bases. The V segment lost 0 bases and the J segment 0 bases; nucleotides outside the gene matches: 6. The germline V gene has CDR1 SGDLS and CDR2 YYNGEE. The CDR3 spans 17 residues. The CDR3, as DNA: TGTGCCAGCAGCGTAGGGGGGGGATATAGCTCCTACAATGAGCAGTTCTTC. Translation gives CASSVGGGYSSYNEQFF.

This clonotype turned up a few times. V and J are TRBV5-1 and TRBJ2-1, with D perhaps TRBD2 (6 bases). Trimming shortened V by 0 bases and J by 12 bases, and 13 bases separated the two germline ends. The CDR3 has 13 amino acids. Germline CDR1 SGHRS, CDR2 YFSETQ. The DNA of the CDR3 is TGCGCCAGCAGCTTGGCCGTAGGACTACGGCAGTTCTTC. Its translation: CASSLAVGLRQFF. The full variable domain, rest sourced from reference TRBV5-1 and TRBJ2-1, is KAGVTQTPRYLIKTRGQQVTLSCSPISGHRSVSWYQQTPGQGLQFLFEYFSETQRNKGNFPGRFSGRQFSNSRSEMNVSTLELGDSALYLCASSLAVGLRQFFGPGTRLTVL.

This clonotype was seen only a few times. The genes are TRBV5-1 and TRBJ2-7; D may correspond to TRBD1 or TRBD2 (5 bases each). The length of the CDR3 is 16 residues. Trimming removed 4 bases from V and 0 bases from J, with 17 bases in between. Germline values: CDR1 SGHRS, CDR2 YFSETQ. CDR3: CASSPEGPIFSYEQYF. In DNA form, the CDR3 reads TGCGCCAGCAGCCCTGAGGGACCCATATTCTCCTACGAGCAGTACTTC.

This clonotype was counted at least ten times. The chain employs TRBV12-3 or TRBV12-4 and TRBJ2-3; tentatively, D is TRBD1 (6 bases). This CDR3 is 17 amino acids long. Trimming pared 6 bases from V and 1 base from J, leaving 20 bases between. CDR3 in amino acids: CASSLPEGVVGTDTQYF. For the CDR3, the DNA is TGTGCCAGCAGCCTCCCAGAGGGGGTTGTTGGCACAGATACGCAGTATTTT.

The chain has TRBV5-1 and TRBJ2-3, with unresolved D. Between the trimmed V and J ends, which lost 5 bases and 5 bases, there was a span of 9 bases. Germline CDR1 SGHRS, CDR2 YFSETQ. This CDR3 comprises 12 residues. The CDR3 DNA reads TGCGCCAGCAGTTCAGAGGTAGATACGCAGTATTTT. The encoded protein is CASSSEVDTQYF.

This rearrangement joins TRBV4-1 to TRBJ1-2, with a weak D call TRBD1 (5 bases). V was shortened by 4 bases and J by 1 base, with 10 bases between the two germline ends. This CDR3 has 14 residues. Germline V gives CDR1 MGHRA, CDR2 YSYEKL. The CDR3: CASSLSDSNYGYTF. CDR3 in DNA: TGCGCCAGCAGCCTTTCCGACAGTAACTATGGCTACACCTTC.

A few counts support this clonotype. The CDR3 spells CASEQGEDYGYTF. The CDR3 DNA follows: TGTGCCAGCGAACAGGGGGAAGACTATGGCTACACCTTC. V and J are TRBV2 and TRBJ1-2; 8 nucleotides align to TRBD1. The CDR3 loop spans 13 amino acids. CDR1 is SNHLY and CDR2 is FYNNEI in the germline V gene. Losses at the gene ends were 8 bases for V and 3 bases for J; bases not matched to a gene: 5.